This entry lists 8 T cell receptor beta chains sequenced from one sample in a study of cytomegalovirus exposure and HLA in healthy donors. Assay used: immunoSEQ multiplex PCR; TCRdb lists only in-frame clones, some missing. The sample lists about 190,000 clones, around 84% occurring once. Sequencing was performed on PBMCs. These TCRs come from a man younger than 30 in good health and CMV-seropositive.

V is TRBV13 and J is TRBJ2-2, with 9 bases matching TRBD2. V shed 6 bases, J shed 3 bases, and the junction held 11 bases outside the gene matches. CDR3 length equals 17 residues. Germline loops: CDR1 PRHDT, CDR2 FYEKMQ (reference sequence). As DNA, the CDR3 is TGTGCCAGCAGACAAGAGGCTAGCGGGGCAGACACCGGGGAGCTGTTTTTT. Translated, it gives CASRQEASGADTGELFF.

The chain joins TRBV6-5 to TRBJ1-3; 7 positions match TRBD1. Trimming at V came to 6 bases and at J to 4 bases, leaving 6 bases not matched to a gene. Germline V gene data show CDR1 as MNHEY and CDR2 as SVGAGI. This CDR3 has 14 residues. CDR3 sequence: CASRGTASGNTIYF. CDR3 in DNA: TGTGCCAGCAGGGGGACAGCCTCGGGAAACACCATATATTTT.

This rearrangement joins TRBV7-7 to TRBJ2-7; the match to TRBD2 covers 8 bases. Germline CDR1 is SSHAT and CDR2 is FNYEAQ (reference sequence). The CDR3 runs to 13 residues. V dropped 4 bases and J dropped 6; count of bases not matched to a gene: 5. The CDR3 sequence: CASSSGTSGEQYF. As DNA, the CDR3 is TGTGCCAGCAGCTCCGGCACTAGCGGCGAGCAGTACTTC.

This clone was observed once. The chain is built from TRBV14 and TRBJ2-5; D unresolved. The CDR3 extends over 14 amino acids. The germline CDR1 and CDR2 sequences are SGHDN and FVKESK. Trimming shortened V by 4 bases and J by 2 bases, and 11 bases separated the two germline ends. The chain's CDR3 is CASSLRLSQETQYF. Here the CDR3 DNA reads TGTGCCAGCAGCCTGCGACTGTCACAAGAGACCCAGTACTTC.

The chain carries TRBV7-6 and TRBJ2-3, with D perhaps TRBD1 (6 bases). With 5 bases removed from V and 1 base from J, the gap between germline ends came to 16 bases. This CDR3 has 16 amino acids. Germline values: CDR1 SGHVS, CDR2 FNYEAQ. CDR3 amino acids: CASSRGGFGGTDTQYF. In DNA, the CDR3 is TGTGCCAGCAGCCGAGGGGGATTCGGGGGCACAGATACGCAGTATTTT.

The CDR3 spells CASGMPGLALNEQYF. Here the CDR3 DNA reads TGTGCCAGCGGTATGCCGGGACTAGCGCTAAACGAGCAGTACTTC. This chain links TRBV27 with TRBJ2-7; the match to TRBD2 covers 10 bases. V shed 8 bases, J shed 5 bases, and the junction held 12 bases outside the gene matches. Germline V lookup: CDR1 MNHEY, CDR2 SMNVEV (reference sequence). The CDR3 runs 15 residues.

CDR3 DNA sequence: TGTGCCAGCAGCTTAGATTTAGTCGTCGATGAGCAGTTCTTC. As protein: CASSLDLVVDEQFF. V and J are TRBV11-2 and TRBJ2-1, with no clear D. Germline V CDR1 and CDR2: SGHAT, FQNNGV. V was trimmed by 0 bases and J by 8 bases, leaving 11 bases between them. The CDR3 length is 14 residues.

This rearrangement joins TRBV29-1 to TRBJ1-1; a possible D gene is TRBD1 (5 bases). Germline V CDR1 and CDR2: SQVTM, ANQGSEA. V was trimmed by 6 bases and J by 1 base, leaving 18 bases between them. The length of the CDR3 is 15 residues. The CDR3 DNA sequence: TGCAGCGTCCTCCGTCGGGGGACGTCGAACACTGAAGCTTTCTTT. Amino acid sequence: CSVLRRGTSNTEAFF.